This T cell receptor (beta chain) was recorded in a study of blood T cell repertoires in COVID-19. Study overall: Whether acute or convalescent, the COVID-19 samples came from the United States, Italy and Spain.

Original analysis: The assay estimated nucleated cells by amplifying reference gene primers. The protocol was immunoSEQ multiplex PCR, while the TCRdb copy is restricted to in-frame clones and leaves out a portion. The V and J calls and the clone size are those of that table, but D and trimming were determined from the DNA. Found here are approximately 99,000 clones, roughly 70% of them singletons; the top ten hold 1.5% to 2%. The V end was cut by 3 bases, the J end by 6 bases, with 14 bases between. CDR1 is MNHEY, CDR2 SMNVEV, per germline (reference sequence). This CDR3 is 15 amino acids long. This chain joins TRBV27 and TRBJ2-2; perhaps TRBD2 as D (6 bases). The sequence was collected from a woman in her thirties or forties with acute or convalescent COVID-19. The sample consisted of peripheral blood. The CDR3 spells CASSFQTRRAGELFF. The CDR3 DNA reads TGTGCCAGCAGTTTTCAGACTAGGAGGGCCGGGGAGCTGTTTTTT.